This T cell receptor beta chain was documented in a study of blood T cell repertoires in COVID-19. Study-wide context: Donors in the United States, Italy and Spain gave samples during acute or convalescent COVID-19. Sample material is recorded as cDNA or gDNA derived from T cells, B-cell-depleted T cells, or PBMCs.

The authors' processing: Estimation of nucleated cell counts relied on the amplification of reference gene primers. Repertoires were generated with immunoSEQ multiplex PCR, while TCRdb's copy carries only in-frame clones and drops some. D and trimming come from the DNA, and the V and J calls and clone size come from that table. The profile shows over 150,000 clones, about 88% of them singletons. This CDR3 contains 14 residues. The V and J ends lost 0 bases and 8 bases respectively, with 13 bases between them. The V gene's germline CDR1 is MGHRA and CDR2 YSYEKL. This clone was recorded once. Material for sequencing was peripheral blood. This chain connects TRBV4-1 to TRBJ1-2; no clear D gene. The sequence came from a man between 18 and 29 years old who had recovered from COVID-19. The CDR3 DNA is TGCGCCAGCAGCCAAGATGTACGGGGAAGAGGCTACACCTTC. It translates to CASSQDVRGRGYTF.